Sequencing of this T cell receptor (beta chain) was carried out in a study of CD8+CD57+ T cells in acquired aplastic anemia. Study observations and caveats: Overlap between patients and controls comprised almost 30 CD8+ CDR3 sequences. Researchers reported that CD8+ Simpson's diversity was not significantly different in patients versus controls.

A note on this clonotype: As yet, its antigen is unknown.

Genomic DNA provided the template from which TCR beta VDJ and CDR3 profiles were obtained. Each CDR3 protein gets one entry after TCRdb re-called the reads with MiXCR. The table has 200,000 to 250,000 distinct CDR3 sequences, over 55% seen once. Germline V gives CDR1 SEHNR, CDR2 FQNEAQ (reference sequence). Trimming pared 5 bases from V and 2 bases from J, leaving 15 bases between. CDR3 size: 15 residues. The patients chosen for sequencing had shown expansion of CD8+CD57+ cells (detected by flow cytometry). This sequence originates from a human donor with aplastic anemia. The chain couples TRBV7-9 to TRBJ1-1, with a weak D call TRBD1 (6 bases). Sequencing was done on a sample of sorted CD4+, CD8+, or CD8+CD57+ T cells (not recorded which) from PBMCs. The CDR3 protein is CASSPPRDTNTEAFF. CDR3 coding DNA: TGTGCCAGCAGCCCCCCGCGGGACACCAACACTGAAGCTTTCTTT. Variable domain in full (rest from reference TRBV7-9 and TRBJ1-1): DTGVSQNPRHKITKRGQNVTFRCDPISEHNRLYWYRQTLGQGPEFLTYFQNEAQLEKSRLLSDRFSAERPKGSFSTLEIQRTEQGDSAMYLCASSPPRDTNTEAFFGQGTRLTVV.